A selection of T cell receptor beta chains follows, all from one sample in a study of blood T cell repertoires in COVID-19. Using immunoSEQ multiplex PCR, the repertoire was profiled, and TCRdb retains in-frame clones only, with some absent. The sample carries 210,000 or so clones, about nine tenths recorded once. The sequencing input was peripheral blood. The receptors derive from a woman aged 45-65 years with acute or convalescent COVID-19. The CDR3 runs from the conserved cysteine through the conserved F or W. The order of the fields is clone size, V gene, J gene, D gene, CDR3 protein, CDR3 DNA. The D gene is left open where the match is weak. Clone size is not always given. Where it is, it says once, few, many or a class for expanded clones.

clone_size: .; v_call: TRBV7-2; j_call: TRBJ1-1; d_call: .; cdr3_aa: CASSLRRDTEAFF; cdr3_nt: TGTGCCAGCAGCTTGCGGAGAGACACTGAAGCTTTCTTT
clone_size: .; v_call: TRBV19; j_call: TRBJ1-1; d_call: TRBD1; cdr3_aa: CASTLMTGGEGTEAFF; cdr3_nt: TGTGCCAGTACCCTAATGACAGGGGGTGAGGGCACTGAAGCTTTCTTT
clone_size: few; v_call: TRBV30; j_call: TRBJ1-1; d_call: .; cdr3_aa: CAWSLMEKTEAFF; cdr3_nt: TGTGCCTGGAGTTTAATGGAGAAAACTGAAGCTTTCTTT
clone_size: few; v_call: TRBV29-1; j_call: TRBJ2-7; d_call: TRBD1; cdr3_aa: CSVERDRGLAYEQYF; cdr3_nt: TGCAGCGTGGAAAGAGACAGGGGACTGGCCTACGAGCAGTACTTC
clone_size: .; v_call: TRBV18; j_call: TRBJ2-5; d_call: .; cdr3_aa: CASSTNEGLQETQYF; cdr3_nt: TGTGCCAGCTCCACGAATGAGGGACTCCAAGAGACCCAGTACTTC
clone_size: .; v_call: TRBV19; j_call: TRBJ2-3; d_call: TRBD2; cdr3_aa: CASSSEAAGGTDTQYF; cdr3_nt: TGTGCCAGTAGCTCGGAGGCGGCGGGAGGGACAGATACGCAGTATTTT
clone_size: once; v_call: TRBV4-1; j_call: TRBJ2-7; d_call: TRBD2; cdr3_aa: CASGPSGGAYEQYF; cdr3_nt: TGCGCCAGCGGACCTAGCGGGGGCGCCTACGAGCAGTACTTC
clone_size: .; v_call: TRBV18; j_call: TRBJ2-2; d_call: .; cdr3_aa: CASSPWTNDNTGELFF; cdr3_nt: TGTGCCAGCTCACCTTGGACTAACGATAACACCGGGGAGCTGTTTTTT
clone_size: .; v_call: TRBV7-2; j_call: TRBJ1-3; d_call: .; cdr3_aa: CASSLAGGFVNTIYF; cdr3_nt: TGTGCCAGCAGCTTAGCGGGAGGTTTTGTAAACACCATATATTTT
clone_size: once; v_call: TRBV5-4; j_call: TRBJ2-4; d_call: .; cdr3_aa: CASSLDLAKNIQYF; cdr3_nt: TGTGCCAGCAGCTTAGACTTAGCCAAAAACATTCAGTACTTC
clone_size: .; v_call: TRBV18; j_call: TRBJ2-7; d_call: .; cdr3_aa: CASSPVRQNPYEQYF; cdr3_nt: TGTGCCAGCTCACCAGTCAGACAGAACCCCTACGAGCAGTACTTC
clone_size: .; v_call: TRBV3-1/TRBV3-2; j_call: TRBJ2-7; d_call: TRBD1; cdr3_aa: CASSRTGQGALEQYF; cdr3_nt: TGTGCCAGCAGCCGGACGGGACAGGGGGCCCTCGAGCAGTACTTC
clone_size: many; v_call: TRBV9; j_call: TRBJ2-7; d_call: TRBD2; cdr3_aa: CASSVGLAGSSYEQYF; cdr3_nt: TGTGCCAGCAGCGTAGGACTAGCGGGGAGCTCCTACGAGCAGTACTTC
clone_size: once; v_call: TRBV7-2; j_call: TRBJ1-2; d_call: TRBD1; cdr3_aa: CASSSGQGVWGYTF; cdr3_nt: TGTGCCAGCAGCTCGGGACAGGGGGTATGGGGCTACACCTTC
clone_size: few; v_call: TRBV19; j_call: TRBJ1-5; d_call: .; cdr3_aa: CASSSVVDQPQHF; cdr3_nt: TGTGCCAGTAGCTCCGTCGTAGATCAGCCCCAGCATTTT